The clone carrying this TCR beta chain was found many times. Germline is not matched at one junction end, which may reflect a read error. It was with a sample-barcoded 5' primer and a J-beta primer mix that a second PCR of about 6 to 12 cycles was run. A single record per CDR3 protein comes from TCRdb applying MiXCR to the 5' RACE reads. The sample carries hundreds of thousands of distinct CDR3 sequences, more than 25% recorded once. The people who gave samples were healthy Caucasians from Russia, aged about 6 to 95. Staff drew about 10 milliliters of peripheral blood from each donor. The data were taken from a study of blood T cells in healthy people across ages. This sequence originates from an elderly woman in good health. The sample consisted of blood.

The CDR3 sequence is CASSQSLSAEGSHF. CDR3 nucleotide sequence: TGTGCCAGCAGCCAGTCGCTTAGCGCCGAGGGAAGTCACTTC. The chain uses TRBV3-1 and TRBJ2-4; D might be TRBD2 (5 bases). The germline CDR1 and CDR2 sequences are LGHDT and YNNKEL (reference sequence). The CDR3 contains 14 residues.